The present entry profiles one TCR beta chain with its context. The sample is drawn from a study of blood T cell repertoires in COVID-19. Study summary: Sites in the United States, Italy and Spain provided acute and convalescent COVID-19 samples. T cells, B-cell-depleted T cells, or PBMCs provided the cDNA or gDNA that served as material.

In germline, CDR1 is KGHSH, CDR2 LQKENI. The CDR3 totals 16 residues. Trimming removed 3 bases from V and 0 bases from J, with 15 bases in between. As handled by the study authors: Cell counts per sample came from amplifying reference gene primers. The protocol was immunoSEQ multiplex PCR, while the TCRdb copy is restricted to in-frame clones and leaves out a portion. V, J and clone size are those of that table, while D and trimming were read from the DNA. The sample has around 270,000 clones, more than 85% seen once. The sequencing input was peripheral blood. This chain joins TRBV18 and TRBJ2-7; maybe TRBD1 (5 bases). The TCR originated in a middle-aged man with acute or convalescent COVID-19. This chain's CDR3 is CASSPRQLQSSYEQYF. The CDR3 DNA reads TGTGCCAGCTCACCCCGACAGCTCCAAAGCTCCTACGAGCAGTACTTC. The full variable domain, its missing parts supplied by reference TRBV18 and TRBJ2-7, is NAGVMQNPRHLVRRRGQEARLRCSPMKGHSHVYWYRQLPEEGLKFMVYLQKENIIDESGMPKERFSAEFPKEGPSILRIQQVVRGDSAAYFCASSPRQLQSSYEQYFGPGTRLTVT.